This TCR beta chain comes out of a study of T cell repertoires in cytomegalovirus infection. Overall study context: CMV infection plus the matching HLA type was flagged by public TCR beta signatures. Regarding the study as a whole: Frequencies of public TCR beta families were cumulated, and this identified carriers of CMV plus the relevant HLA.

The length of the CDR3 is 12 residues. CDR1 is SQVTM, CDR2 ANQGSEA, per germline. V lost 6 bases, J lost 0 bases, and 9 bases lay in between. TCRdb fed the reads into MiXCR, producing one record per CDR3 protein. The table records just over 150,000 distinct CDR3 sequences, about 20% of them present only once. In regard to this clonotype: The antigen remains unidentified.

Sequenced: PBMCs. The source of this sequence is a human donor in good health (CMV status not recorded). Some clones in this sample may be carry-over from other donors' samples. The chain combines TRBV29-1 with TRBJ2-7; D might be TRBD1 (6 bases). CDR3 in amino acids: CSVSDSSYEQYF. The CDR3 DNA reads as TGCAGCGTCTCGGACAGCTCCTACGAGCAGTACTTC.